A single sample gave rise to the 13 T cell receptor beta chains below, sequenced in a study of CD8 T cells in ankylosing spondylitis. TCRdb re-analysed the 5' RACE reads in MiXCR, keeping a single row per CDR3 protein. This sample has about 140,000 distinct CDR3 sequences, with roughly 31% found just once. Sequenced: synovial fluid, either unsorted or a sorted T cell fraction (not recorded which). These receptors all come from a male donor with ankylosing spondylitis.

V gene TRBV7-9 combines with J gene TRBJ2-2; TRBD2 agrees at 8 bases. Unmatched junction bases numbered 5, after V lost 1 base and J lost 7 bases. CDR3 length: 15 residues. The germline V gene has CDR1 SEHNR and CDR2 FQNEAQ (reference sequence). The CDR3 loop reads CASSLGSGSIGELFF. The CDR3 DNA sequence: TGTGCCAGCAGCTTAGGGAGCGGGAGTATCGGGGAGCTGTTTTTT.

The V call is TRBV16, the J call TRBJ1-1, with 8 nucleotides matching TRBD1. The CDR3 totals 14 residues. With V trimmed by 3 bases and J by 5 bases, 5 bases remained unmatched. Germline CDR1 is KGHSY and CDR2 is FQNENV. CDR3 in DNA: TGTGCCAGCAGCCAGTCAGGGGGCGCGACTGAAGCTTTCTTT. Amino acids: CASSQSGGATEAFF.

This clonotype was detected a few times. The chain is built from TRBV19 and TRBJ2-1; D unresolved. V was shortened by 4 bases and J by 3 bases, with 4 bases between the two germline ends. Germline lookup yields CDR1 LNHDA and CDR2 SQIVND (reference sequence). The CDR3 has 12 residues. CDR3 coding DNA: TGTGCCAGTAGTACGGACTACAATGAGCAGTTCTTC. Translating it yields CASSTDYNEQFF. The entire variable domain, with the rest obtained from reference TRBV19 and TRBJ2-1, is as follows: DGGITQSPKYLFRKEGQNVTLSCEQNLNHDAMYWYRQDPGQGLRLIYYSQIVNDFQKGDIAEGYSVSREKKESFPLTVTSAQKNPTAFYLCASSTDYNEQFFGPGTRLTVL.

V gene TRBV6-5 combines with J gene TRBJ2-2, with D tentatively TRBD1 (6 bases). Per germline, CDR1 MNHEY and CDR2 SVGAGI. This CDR3 region has 16 residues. The ends were cut back, 1 base at V and 0 bases at J, with 9 bases in the middle. The CDR3 region is CASSYWGQSNTGELFF. CDR3 nucleotides: TGTGCCAGCAGTTACTGGGGGCAGTCGAACACCGGGGAGCTGTTTTTT.

The sample holds many counts of this clonotype. The chain couples TRBV5-1 to TRBJ1-1; 8 bases are shared with TRBD1. After removal of 0 bases from V and 5 bases from J, the junction contained 9 bases not matched to a gene. Germline CDR1 is SGHRS and CDR2 is YFSETQ. The CDR3 has 16 amino acids. CDR3 in DNA: TGCGCCAGCAGCTTGGTACGCACAGGGGGGGAAACTGAAGCTTTCTTT. Protein sequence: CASSLVRTGGETEAFF.

The chain uses TRBV27 and TRBJ2-5; no reliable D call. This CDR3 is built from 13 residues. Trimming shortened V by 8 bases and J by 2 bases, and 12 bases separated the two germline ends. CDR1 and CDR2 from the germline V gene are MNHEY and SMNVEV (reference sequence). In DNA form, the CDR3 reads TGTGCCAGCCGAAATTTGCGGCAAGAGACCCAGTACTTC. Translating it yields CASRNLRQETQYF.

The chain is built from TRBV15 and TRBJ1-1; 10 nucleotides line up with TRBD1. Losses at the gene ends were 1 base for V and 5 bases for J; bases not matched to a gene: 4. Germline V gene sequence: CDR1 LNHNV, CDR2 YYDKDF (reference sequence). The CDR3 spans 15 residues. The CDR3 is CATSRASGQGTEAFF. The CDR3 DNA sequence: TGTGCCACCAGCAGAGCCTCGGGACAGGGGACTGAAGCTTTCTTT.

The J gene is TRBJ2-1, the V gene TRBV7-8; D might be TRBD2 (6 bases). The germline V and J ends were trimmed by 0 bases and 6 bases, with 15 bases remaining between them. The CDR3 contains 16 residues. In germline, CDR1 is SGHVS, CDR2 FQNEAQ. The CDR3 region has the DNA TGTGCCAGCAGCTTAGCCCCAGGACTATTAGGCAATGAGCAGTTCTTC. It encodes CASSLAPGLLGNEQFF.

The CDR3 coding sequence is TGTGCCAGCAGCCAAGAACCCCGGTATAGTGAGCAGTTCTTC. Translated, it gives CASSQEPRYSEQFF. The genes are TRBV3-1 and TRBJ2-1; D remains ambiguous. The CDR3 sequence is 14 residues long. Trimming left V 0 bases short and J 9 bases short, with 12 bases between. Germline V gene lookup returns CDR1 LGHDT and CDR2 YNNKEL (reference sequence).

The CDR3 coding sequence is TGTGCCACTTCGCCCCGGGACTTTACCTACGAGCAGTACTTC. Its translation is CATSPRDFTYEQYF. The genes are TRBV27 and TRBJ2-7; a possible D gene is TRBD2 (6 bases). Germline loops: CDR1 MNHEY, CDR2 SMNVEV (reference sequence). Deletions cut 10 bases from V and 2 bases from J, with 18 bases between. The CDR3 sequence is 14 residues long.

The CDR3 spells CASSLSPGAGANVLTF. CDR3 nucleotide sequence: TGTGCCAGCAGCCTGAGTCCTGGGGCTGGGGCCAACGTCCTGACTTTC. The chain recombines TRBV28 with TRBJ2-6, with D hard to call. Germline CDR1 reads MDHEN; CDR2 reads SYDVKM. V lost 6 bases and J 2 bases, leaving 14 bases between the germline ends. CDR3 length equals 16 residues.

The rearrangement joins TRBV7-2 to TRBJ1-2; perhaps TRBD1 as D (6 bases). The CDR3 spans 13 residues. In germline, CDR1 is SGHTA, CDR2 FQGNSA. V lost 2 bases to trimming and J lost 5 bases, with 9 bases between them. The CDR3 sequence is CASSLTGQYGYTF. The CDR3 DNA is TGTGCCAGCAGCTTAACAGGGCAATATGGCTACACCTTC. The full variable domain, rest sourced from reference TRBV7-2 and TRBJ1-2, is GAGVSQSPSNKVTEKGKDVELRCDPISGHTALYWYRQSLGQGLEFLIYFQGNSAPDKSGLPSDRFSAERTGGSVSTLTIQRTQQEDSAVYLCASSLTGQYGYTFGSGTRLTVV.

The J gene is TRBJ2-3, the V gene TRBV2, with TRBD2 matching 9 bases. CDR3 length: 15 residues. Trimming cost V 4 bases and J 0 bases; bases outside gene matches: 2. The germline V gene encodes CDR1 SNHLY and CDR2 FYNNEI. CDR3 coding DNA: TGTGCCAGCAGTGCTAGCGGGATGAGCACAGATACGCAGTATTTT. Translated: CASSASGMSTDTQYF. The full variable domain, in which reference TRBV2 and TRBJ2-3 provide the parts outside the CDR3, is EPEVTQTPSHQVTQMGQEVILRCVPISNHLYFYWYRQILGQKVEFLVSFYNNEISEKSEIFDDQFSVERPDGSNFTLKIRSTKLEDSAMYFCASSASGMSTDTQYFGPGTRLTVL.